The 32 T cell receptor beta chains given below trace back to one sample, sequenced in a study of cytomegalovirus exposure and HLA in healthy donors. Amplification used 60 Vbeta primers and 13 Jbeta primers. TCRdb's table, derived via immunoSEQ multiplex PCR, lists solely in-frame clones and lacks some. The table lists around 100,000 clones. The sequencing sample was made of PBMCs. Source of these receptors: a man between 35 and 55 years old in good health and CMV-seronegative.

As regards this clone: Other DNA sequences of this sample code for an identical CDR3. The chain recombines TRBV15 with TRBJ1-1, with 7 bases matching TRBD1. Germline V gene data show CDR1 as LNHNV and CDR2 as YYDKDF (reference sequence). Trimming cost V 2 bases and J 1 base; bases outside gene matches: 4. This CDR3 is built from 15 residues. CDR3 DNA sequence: TGTGCCACCAGCAGACCGGGACAGAAGAACACTGAAGCTTTCTTT. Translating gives CATSRPGQKNTEAFF. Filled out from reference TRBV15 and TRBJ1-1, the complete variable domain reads DAMVIQNPRYQVTQFGKPVTLSCSQTLNHNVMYWYQQKSSQAPKLLFHYYDKDFNNEADTPDNFQSRRPNTSFCFLDIRSPGLGDTAMYLCATSRPGQKNTEAFFGQGTRLTVV.

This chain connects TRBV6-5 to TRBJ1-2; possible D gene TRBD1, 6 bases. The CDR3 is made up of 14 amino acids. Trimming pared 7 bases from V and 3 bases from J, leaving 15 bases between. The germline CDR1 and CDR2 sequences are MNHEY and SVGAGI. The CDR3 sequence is CASTSLGQYYGYTF. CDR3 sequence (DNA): TGTGCCAGCACTTCCCTTGGACAGTACTATGGCTACACCTTC.

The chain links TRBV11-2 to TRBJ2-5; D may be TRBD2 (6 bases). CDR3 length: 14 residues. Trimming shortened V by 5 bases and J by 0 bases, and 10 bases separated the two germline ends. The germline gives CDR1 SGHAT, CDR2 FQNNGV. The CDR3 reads CASSPRDYQETQYF. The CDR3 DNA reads TGTGCCAGCAGCCCACGGGACTACCAAGAGACCCAGTACTTC.

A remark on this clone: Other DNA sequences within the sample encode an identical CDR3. The CDR3 is CASSNDLTGKGQPQHF. CDR3 DNA sequence: TGTGCCAGTAGTAACGACCTTACAGGGAAAGGGCAGCCCCAGCATTTT. V usage is TRBV19 and J usage is TRBJ1-5; tentatively, D is TRBD1 (6 bases). CDR3 length: 16 amino acids. The V gene's germline CDR1 is LNHDA and CDR2 SQIVND (reference sequence). The V end lost 4 bases, the J end lost 7 bases, and 20 bases lay between the germline ends.

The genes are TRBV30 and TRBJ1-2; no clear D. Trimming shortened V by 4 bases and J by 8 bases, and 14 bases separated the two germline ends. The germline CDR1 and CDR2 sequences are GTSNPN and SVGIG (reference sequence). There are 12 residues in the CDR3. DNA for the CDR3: TGTGCCTGGACGACCCCGGCGGGGGGCTACACCTTC. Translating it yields CAWTTPAGGYTF.

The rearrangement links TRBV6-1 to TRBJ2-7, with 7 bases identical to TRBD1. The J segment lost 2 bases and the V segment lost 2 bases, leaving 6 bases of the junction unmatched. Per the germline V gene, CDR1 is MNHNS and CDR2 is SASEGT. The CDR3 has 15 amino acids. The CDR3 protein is CASSERQGFTYEQYF. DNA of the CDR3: TGTGCCAGCAGTGAAAGACAGGGATTTACCTACGAGCAGTACTTC.

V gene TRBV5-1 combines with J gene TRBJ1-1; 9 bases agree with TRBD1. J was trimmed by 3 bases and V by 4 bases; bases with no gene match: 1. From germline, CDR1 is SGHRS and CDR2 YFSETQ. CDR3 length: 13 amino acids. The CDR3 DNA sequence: TGCGCCAGCAGCAGACAGGGGGACACTGAAGCTTTCTTT. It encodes CASSRQGDTEAFF.

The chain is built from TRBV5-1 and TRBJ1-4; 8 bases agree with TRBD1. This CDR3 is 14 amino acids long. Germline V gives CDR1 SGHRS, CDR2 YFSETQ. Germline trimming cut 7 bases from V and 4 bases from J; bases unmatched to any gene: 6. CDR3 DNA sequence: TGCGCCAGCGGGGACAGGTTCCGTAATGAAAAACTGTTTTTT. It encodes CASGDRFRNEKLFF.

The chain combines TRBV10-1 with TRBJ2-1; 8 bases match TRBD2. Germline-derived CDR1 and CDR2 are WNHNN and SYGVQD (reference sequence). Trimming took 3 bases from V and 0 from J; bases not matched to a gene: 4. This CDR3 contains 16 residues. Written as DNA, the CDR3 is TGCGCCAGCAGTGAAAGCGGGAGAACCTCCTACAATGAGCAGTTCTTC. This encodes CASSESGRTSYNEQFF.

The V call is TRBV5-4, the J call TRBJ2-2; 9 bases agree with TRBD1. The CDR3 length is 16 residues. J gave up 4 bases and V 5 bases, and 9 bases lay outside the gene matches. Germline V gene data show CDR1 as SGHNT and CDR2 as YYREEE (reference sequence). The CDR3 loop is CASSRKDRGGTGELFF. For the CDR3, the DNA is TGTGCCAGCAGTCGCAAGGACAGGGGTGGCACCGGGGAGCTGTTTTTT.

The CDR3 spells CASSRETGFKNIQYF. The CDR3, as DNA: TGTGCCAGCAGCCGAGAGACAGGGTTTAAAAACATTCAGTACTTC. The chain carries TRBV7-2 and TRBJ2-4; the match to TRBD1 covers 7 bases. Germline V CDR1 and CDR2: SGHTA, FQGNSA. After removal of 5 bases from V and 4 bases from J, the junction contained 8 bases not matched to a gene. CDR3 size: 15 residues. The full variable domain, in which reference TRBV7-2 and TRBJ2-4 provide the parts outside the CDR3, is GAGVSQSPSNKVTEKGKDVELRCDPISGHTALYWYRQSLGQGLEFLIYFQGNSAPDKSGLPSDRFSAERTGGSVSTLTIQRTQQEDSAVYLCASSRETGFKNIQYFGAGTRLSVL.

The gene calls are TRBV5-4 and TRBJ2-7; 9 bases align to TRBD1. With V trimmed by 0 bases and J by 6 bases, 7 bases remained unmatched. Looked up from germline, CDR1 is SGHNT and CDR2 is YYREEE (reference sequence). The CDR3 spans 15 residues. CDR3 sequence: CASSLGGGQGREQYF. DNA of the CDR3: TGTGCCAGCAGCTTGGGGGGGGGACAGGGTCGCGAGCAGTACTTC.

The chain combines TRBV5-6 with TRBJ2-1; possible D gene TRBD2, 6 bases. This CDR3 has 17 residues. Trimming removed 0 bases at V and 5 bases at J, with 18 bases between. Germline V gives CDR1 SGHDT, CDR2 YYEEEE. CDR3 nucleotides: TGTGCCAGCAGCTTGGTGGGGCCTAGCGCCCTGAACAATGAGCAGTTCTTC. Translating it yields CASSLVGPSALNNEQFF.

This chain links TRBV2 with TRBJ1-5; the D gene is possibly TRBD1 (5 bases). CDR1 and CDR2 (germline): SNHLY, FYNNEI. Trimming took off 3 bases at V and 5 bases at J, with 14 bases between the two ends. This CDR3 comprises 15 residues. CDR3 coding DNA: TGTGCCAGCAGTGAGGGGGGACCTAGATATCAGCCCCAGCATTTT. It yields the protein CASSEGGPRYQPQHF.

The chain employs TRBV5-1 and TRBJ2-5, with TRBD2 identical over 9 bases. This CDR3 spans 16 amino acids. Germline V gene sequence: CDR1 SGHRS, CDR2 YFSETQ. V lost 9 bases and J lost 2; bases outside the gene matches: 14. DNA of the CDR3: TGCGCCACCTTCCTTATGGCTAGCGGGGCTCAAGAGACCCAGTACTTC. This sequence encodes CATFLMASGAQETQYF.

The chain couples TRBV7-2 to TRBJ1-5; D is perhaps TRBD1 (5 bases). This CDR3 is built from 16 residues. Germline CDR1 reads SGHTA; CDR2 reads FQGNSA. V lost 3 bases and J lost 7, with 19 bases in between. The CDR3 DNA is TGTGCCAGCAGCTTGATTAAGGCAGGGTTCGGACAGCCCCAGCATTTT. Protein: CASSLIKAGFGQPQHF.

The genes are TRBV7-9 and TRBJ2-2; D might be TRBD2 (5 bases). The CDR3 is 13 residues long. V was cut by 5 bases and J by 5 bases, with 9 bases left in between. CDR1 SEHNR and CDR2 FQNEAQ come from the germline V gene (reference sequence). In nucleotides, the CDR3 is TGTGCCAGCAGCCGGGATTTAACCGGGGAGCTGTTTTTT. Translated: CASSRDLTGELFF.

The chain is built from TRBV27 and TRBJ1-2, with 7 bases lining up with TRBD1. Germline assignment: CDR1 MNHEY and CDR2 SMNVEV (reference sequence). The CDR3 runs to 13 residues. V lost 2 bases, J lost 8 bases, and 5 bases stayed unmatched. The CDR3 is CASSLLTGRGYTF. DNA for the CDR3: TGTGCCAGCAGTTTACTGACAGGGCGAGGCTACACCTTC.

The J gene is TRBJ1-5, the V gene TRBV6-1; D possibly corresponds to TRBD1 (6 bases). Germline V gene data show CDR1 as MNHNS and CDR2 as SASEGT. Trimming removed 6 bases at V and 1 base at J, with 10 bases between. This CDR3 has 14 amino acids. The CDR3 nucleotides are TGTGCCAGCAGCTACAGGGCAAGCAATCAGCCCCAGCATTTT. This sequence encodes CASSYRASNQPQHF.

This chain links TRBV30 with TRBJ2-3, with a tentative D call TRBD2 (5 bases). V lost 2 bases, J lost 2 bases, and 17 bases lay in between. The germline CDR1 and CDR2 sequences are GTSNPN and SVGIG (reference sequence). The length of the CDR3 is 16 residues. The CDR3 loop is CAWSPGFTGNTDTQYF. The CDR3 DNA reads TGTGCCTGGAGTCCCGGTTTCACGGGAAACACAGATACGCAGTATTTT.

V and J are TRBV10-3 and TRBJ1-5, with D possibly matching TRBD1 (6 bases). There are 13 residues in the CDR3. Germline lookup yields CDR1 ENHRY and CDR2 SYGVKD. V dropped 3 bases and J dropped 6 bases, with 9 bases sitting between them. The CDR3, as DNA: TGTGCCATCAGTGAACAGGGCGGTCAGCCCCAGCATTTT. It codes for CAISEQGGQPQHF.

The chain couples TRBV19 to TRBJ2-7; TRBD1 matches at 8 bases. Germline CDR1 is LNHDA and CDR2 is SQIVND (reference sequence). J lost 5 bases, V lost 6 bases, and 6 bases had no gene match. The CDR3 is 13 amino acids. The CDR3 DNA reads TGTGCCAGTAGCGGGGACAGGTGGGACGAGCAGTACTTC. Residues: CASSGDRWDEQYF. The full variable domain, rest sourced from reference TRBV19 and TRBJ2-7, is DGGITQSPKYLFRKEGQNVTLSCEQNLNHDAMYWYRQDPGQGLRLIYYSQIVNDFQKGDIAEGYSVSREKKESFPLTVTSAQKNPTAFYLCASSGDRWDEQYFGPGTRLTVT.

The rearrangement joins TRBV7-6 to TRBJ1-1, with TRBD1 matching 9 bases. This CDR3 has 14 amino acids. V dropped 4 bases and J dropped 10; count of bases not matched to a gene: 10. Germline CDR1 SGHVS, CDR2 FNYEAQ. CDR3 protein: CASSSLQGAVGAFF. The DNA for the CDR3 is TGTGCCAGCAGCTCCTTACAGGGGGCAGTGGGAGCTTTCTTT.

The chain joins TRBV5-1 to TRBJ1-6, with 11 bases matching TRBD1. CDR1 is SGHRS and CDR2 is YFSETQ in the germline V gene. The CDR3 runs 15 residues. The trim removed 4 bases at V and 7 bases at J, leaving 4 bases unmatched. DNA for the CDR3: TGCGCCAGCAGCACCGGACAGGGGGCAAATTCACCCCTCCACTTT. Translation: CASSTGQGANSPLHF.

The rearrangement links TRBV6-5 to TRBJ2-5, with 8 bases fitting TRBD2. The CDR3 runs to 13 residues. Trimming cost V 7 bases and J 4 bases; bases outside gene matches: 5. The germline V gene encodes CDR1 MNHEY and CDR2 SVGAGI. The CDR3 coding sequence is TGTGCCAGCACCCATAGCGGGACAGAGACCCAGTACTTC. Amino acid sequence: CASTHSGTETQYF.

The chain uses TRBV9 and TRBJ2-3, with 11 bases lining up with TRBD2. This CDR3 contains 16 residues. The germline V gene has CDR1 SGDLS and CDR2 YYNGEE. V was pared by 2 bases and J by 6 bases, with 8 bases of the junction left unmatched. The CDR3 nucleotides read TGTGCCAGCAGCGTTCTAGCGGGGGGTCGGGGCGATACGCAGTATTTT. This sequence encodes CASSVLAGGRGDTQYF. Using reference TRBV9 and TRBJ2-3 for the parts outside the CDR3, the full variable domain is DSGVTQTPKHLITATGQRVTLRCSPRSGDLSVYWYQQSLDQGLQFLIQYYNGEERAKGNILERFSAQQFPDLHSELNLSSLELGDSALYFCASSVLAGGRGDTQYFGPGTRLTVL.

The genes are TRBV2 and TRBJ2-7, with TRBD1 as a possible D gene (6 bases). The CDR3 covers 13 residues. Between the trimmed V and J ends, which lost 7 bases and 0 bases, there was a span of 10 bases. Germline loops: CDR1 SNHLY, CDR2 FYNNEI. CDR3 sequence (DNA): TGTGCCAGCATAGTAGGGGGCTCCTACGAGCAGTACTTC. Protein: CASIVGGSYEQYF.

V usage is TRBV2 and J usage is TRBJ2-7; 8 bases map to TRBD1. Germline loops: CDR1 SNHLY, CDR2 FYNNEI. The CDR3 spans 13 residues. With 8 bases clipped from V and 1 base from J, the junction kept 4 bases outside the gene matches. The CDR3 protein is CASGQGMSYEQYF. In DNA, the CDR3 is TGTGCCAGCGGACAGGGTATGTCCTACGAGCAGTACTTC.

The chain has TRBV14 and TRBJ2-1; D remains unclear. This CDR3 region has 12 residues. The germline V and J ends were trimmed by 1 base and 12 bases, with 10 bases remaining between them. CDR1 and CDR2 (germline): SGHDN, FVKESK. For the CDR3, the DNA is TGTGCCAGCAGCCAAGTCGGTATGCGGCAGTTCTTC. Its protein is CASSQVGMRQFF.

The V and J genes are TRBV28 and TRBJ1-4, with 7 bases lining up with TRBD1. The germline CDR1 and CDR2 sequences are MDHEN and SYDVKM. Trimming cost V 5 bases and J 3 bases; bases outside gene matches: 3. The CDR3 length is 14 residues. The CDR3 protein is CASSRQGANEKLFF. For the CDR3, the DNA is TGTGCCAGCAGTCGACAGGGAGCTAATGAAAAACTGTTTTTT.

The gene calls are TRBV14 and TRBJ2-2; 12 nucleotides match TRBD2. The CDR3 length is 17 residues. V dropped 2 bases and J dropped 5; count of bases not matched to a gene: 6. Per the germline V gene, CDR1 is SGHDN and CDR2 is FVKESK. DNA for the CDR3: TGTGCCAGCAGCCAATGGACAGGACTAGCGGGGACCGGGGAGCTGTTTTTT. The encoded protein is CASSQWTGLAGTGELFF.

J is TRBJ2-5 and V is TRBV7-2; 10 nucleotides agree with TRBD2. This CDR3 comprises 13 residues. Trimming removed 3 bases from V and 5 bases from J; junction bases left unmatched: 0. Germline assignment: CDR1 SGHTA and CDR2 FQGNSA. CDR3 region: CASSFSGGETQYF. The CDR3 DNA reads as TGTGCCAGCAGCTTTAGCGGGGGGGAGACCCAGTACTTC.